Presented here are 30 T cell receptor beta chains from one specimen sequenced in a study of T-cell reconstitution after alpha-beta-depleted transplantation in children. As it was prepared, the TCRbeta library received unique molecular identifiers. Each CDR3 protein gets one entry after TCRdb re-called the PCR reads with MiXCR. The repertoire holds around 410,000 distinct CDR3 sequences, with about a tenth as singletons. The material sequenced was PBMCs from the stem cell graft donor, taken from the stem cell graft. The receptors here all came from a human donor who donated a stem cell graft to a child with acute myeloid leukemia.

The chain uses TRBV7-6 and TRBJ2-3; 12 bases line up with TRBD2. Germline V gene data show CDR1 as SGHVS and CDR2 as FNYEAQ. CDR3 length equals 19 residues. The V and J ends lost 1 base and 6 bases, in that order; junction bases with no gene match: 14. CDR3: CASSLDPPTSGSIADTQYF. CDR3 DNA sequence: TGTGCCAGCAGCTTAGATCCCCCGACTAGCGGGAGTATTGCCGATACGCAGTATTTT.

The chain links TRBV14 to TRBJ1-1, with D tentatively TRBD1 (6 bases). The CDR3 has 15 residues. Trimming stripped 2 bases from V and 2 bases from J, with 12 bases between. Per germline, CDR1 SGHDN and CDR2 FVKESK. CDR3 region: CASSQTTGVNTEAFF. The CDR3 bases are TGTGCCAGCAGCCAAACGACAGGAGTAAACACTGAAGCTTTCTTT.

The table lists this clonotype with a few counts. The V and J genes are TRBV11-2 and TRBJ2-7, with TRBD2 matching 7 bases. Germline-derived CDR1 and CDR2 are SGHAT and FQNNGV. This CDR3 is 18 amino acids long. Germline trimming cut 3 bases from V and 0 bases from J; bases unmatched to any gene: 14. CDR3 bases: TGTGCCAGCAGCTTTATCTTTGGGGGTGGGGGGGACTCCTACGAGCAGTACTTC. Translation gives CASSFIFGGGGDSYEQYF.

This clonotype was seen more than once but under ten times. This chain connects TRBV20-1 to TRBJ2-2; 11 nucleotides line up with TRBD2. The CDR3 is made up of 22 amino acids. Germline CDR1 DFQATT, CDR2 SNEGSKA (reference sequence). The V gene end was trimmed by 4 bases and the J gene end by 3 bases; junction bases not matched to a gene: 25. This CDR3 is CSATCTASGRMVVQAHTGELFF. The CDR3 DNA reads TGCAGTGCTACGTGTACGGCTAGCGGGAGGATGGTAGTCCAAGCACACACCGGGGAGCTGTTTTTT.

The V and J genes are TRBV11-1 and TRBJ2-7, with a tentative D call TRBD1 (7 bases). The CDR3 runs 14 residues. Looked up from germline, CDR1 is SGHAT and CDR2 is FQDESV (reference sequence). Trimming pared 5 bases from V and 5 bases from J, leaving 16 bases between. DNA of the CDR3: TGTGCCAGCAGCCCAGGGGGGTGGGCACACGAGCAGTACTTC. It yields the protein CASSPGGWAHEQYF.

This clonotype appeared many times. This rearrangement joins TRBV4-2 to TRBJ2-7; D perhaps matches TRBD1 (6 bases). Germline CDR1 reads LGHNA; CDR2 reads YNFKEQ. Deletions cut 0 bases from V and 4 bases from J, with 7 bases between. The CDR3 totals 13 residues. The CDR3 is CASSQEQGYEQYF. For the CDR3, the DNA is TGTGCCAGCAGCCAAGAGCAGGGGTACGAGCAGTACTTC.

The rearrangement links TRBV12-3 or TRBV12-4 to TRBJ2-3; unclear D gene. This CDR3 region has 11 residues. Trimming left V 3 bases short and J 5 bases short, with 3 bases between. The CDR3 protein is CASSFQDTQYF. Written as DNA, the CDR3 is TGTGCCAGCAGTTTTCAAGATACGCAGTATTTT.

There are a few counts of this clonotype. V usage is TRBV21-1 and J usage is TRBJ2-1; the D call TRBD1 from the table was never checked on the DNA. TRBV21-1 counts as a pseudogene. The CDR3 runs to 17 residues. The CDR3 DNA reads as TGTGCCAGCACCGAACCTGGGGACCTACTAACCTACAATGAGCAGTTCTTC. Amino acids: CASTEPGDLLTYNEQFF.

This clonotype was observed a few times. V usage is TRBV9 and J usage is TRBJ2-3; 7 bases line up with TRBD2. The length of the CDR3 is 14 residues. The junction had 6 bases not matched to a gene; V was cut back by 2 bases and J by 6 bases. The V gene's germline CDR1 is SGDLS and CDR2 YYNGEE. The CDR3 here is CASSVAGASDTQYF. In DNA form, the CDR3 reads TGTGCCAGCAGCGTCGCGGGAGCATCTGATACGCAGTATTTT.

This clonotype was observed a handful of times. This chain links TRBV6-1 with TRBJ2-7; 7 nucleotides match TRBD1. The germline CDR1 and CDR2 sequences are MNHNS and SASEGT. Trimming at V came to 8 bases and at J to 6 bases, leaving 13 bases not matched to a gene. The CDR3 is 14 residues long. CDR3 sequence: CASQKDRAPGEQYV. In DNA form, the CDR3 reads TGTGCCAGCCAAAAAGACAGGGCACCCGGCGAGCAGTACGTC.

The rearrangement joins TRBV18 to TRBJ2-7; 7 bases map to TRBD2. V was pared by 4 bases and J by 7 bases, with 4 bases of the junction left unmatched. The length of the CDR3 is 12 residues. The germline CDR1 and CDR2 sequences are KGHSH and LQKENI. In DNA, the CDR3 is TGTGCCAGCTCACGACTAGCCGGGGAGCAGTACTTC. It translates to CASSRLAGEQYF.

V gene TRBV6-6 combines with J gene TRBJ2-5; D is unresolved. Trimming stripped 7 bases from V and 2 bases from J, with 8 bases between. This CDR3 contains 12 residues. Per germline, CDR1 MNHNY and CDR2 SVGAGI (reference sequence). The CDR3 DNA sequence: TGTGCCAGCAACAAGGAGCAAGAGACCCAGTACTTC. It yields the protein CASNKEQETQYF.

This clonotype was counted a few times. The chain carries TRBV5-1 and TRBJ2-1, with D unclear. The CDR3 length is 15 residues. Trimming removed 4 bases at V and 7 bases at J, with 18 bases between. Germline CDR1 SGHRS, CDR2 YFSETQ. As DNA, the CDR3 is TGCGCCAGCAGCCCCCTAGTTAACTGGAAGAATGAGCAGTTCTTC. Translated, it gives CASSPLVNWKNEQFF.

The chain uses TRBV7-9 and TRBJ2-1, with 16 nucleotides matching TRBD2. Per the germline V gene, CDR1 is SEHNR and CDR2 is FQNEAQ (reference sequence). With V trimmed by 0 bases and J by 7 bases, 3 bases remained unmatched. The CDR3 length is 17 residues. The CDR3 nucleotides read TGTGCCAGCAGCTTAGCCGGGACTAGCGGGGGGGCAAATGAGCAGTTCTTC. Amino acids: CASSLAGTSGGANEQFF. Filled out from reference TRBV7-9 and TRBJ2-1, the complete variable domain reads DTGVSQNPRHKITKRGQNVTFRCDPISEHNRLYWYRQTLGQGPEFLTYFQNEAQLEKSRLLSDRFSAERPKGSFSTLEIQRTEQGDSAMYLCASSLAGTSGGANEQFFGPGTRLTVL.

CDR3 residues: CASSLNREPTGELFF. The DNA for the CDR3 is TGTGCCAGCAGCTTAAACAGGGAGCCCACCGGGGAGCTGTTTTTT. The chain carries TRBV7-2 and TRBJ2-2, with D perhaps TRBD1 (6 bases). Trimming pared 2 bases from V and 4 bases from J, leaving 11 bases between. Germline V gene lookup returns CDR1 SGHTA and CDR2 FQGNSA. CDR3 length equals 15 residues.

This clonotype was counted a few times. This chain links TRBV18 with TRBJ2-5; 11 bases match TRBD2. Germline CDR1 and CDR2: KGHSH and LQKENI. There are 18 residues in the CDR3. V lost 2 bases and J lost 2; bases outside the gene matches: 10. The CDR3 DNA follows: TGTGCCAGCTCACCATTCTCCGGGACTAGCGGAGAACAAGAGACCCAGTACTTC. This sequence encodes CASSPFSGTSGEQETQYF.

This clonotype showed up many times. The V and J genes are TRBV20-1 and TRBJ2-1, with D unclear. The CDR3 spans 14 residues. V lost 7 bases and J 0 bases, leaving 13 bases between the germline ends. Per the germline V gene, CDR1 is DFQATT and CDR2 is SNEGSKA (reference sequence). The CDR3 protein is CSVRQGLSYNEQFF. The CDR3 coding sequence is TGCAGTGTTCGGCAAGGTCTCTCCTACAATGAGCAGTTCTTC.

V and J are TRBV7-6 and TRBJ2-7; TRBD1 agrees at 7 bases. Germline V lookup: CDR1 SGHVS, CDR2 FNYEAQ. The CDR3 sequence is 11 residues long. V was clipped by 4 bases and J by 9 bases; unmatched bases: 3. For the CDR3, the DNA is TGTGCCAGCAGCTCCCGGGACAGGCAGTACTTC. Protein product: CASSSRDRQYF.

This clonotype occurred a few times. The chain uses TRBV4-1 and TRBJ2-1, with 9 bases fitting TRBD2. The CDR3 covers 15 residues. After removal of 6 bases from V and 0 bases from J, the junction contained 3 bases not matched to a gene. Germline V gives CDR1 MGHRA, CDR2 YSYEKL. CDR3 sequence: CASSRTSVSYNEQFF. DNA of the CDR3: TGCGCCAGCAGTCGGACTAGCGTCTCCTACAATGAGCAGTTCTTC.

The sample holds many counts of this clonotype. CDR3 sequence (DNA): TGCAGTGCTTCCTCATCCGGGACAGGGGAAGGCTACACCTTC. Translation: CSASSSGTGEGYTF. The gene calls are TRBV20-1 and TRBJ1-2; 10 nucleotides match TRBD1. Trimming removed 5 bases from V and 8 bases from J; junction bases left unmatched: 11. In germline, CDR1 is DFQATT, CDR2 SNEGSKA (reference sequence). This CDR3 contains 14 residues.

This clonotype has only a few counts. The V call is TRBV6-5, the J call TRBJ2-1; 9 bases match TRBD1. Germline assignment: CDR1 MNHEY and CDR2 SVGAGI. The ends lost 5 bases at V and 6 bases at J; junction bases unmatched: 8. CDR3 length equals 15 residues. The DNA for the CDR3 is TGTGCCAGCAGTCCACCGGGACAGGGCTCCAATGAGCAGTTCTTC. It yields the protein CASSPPGQGSNEQFF.

This clonotype was counted only a few times. The CDR3, as DNA: TGCAGTCCGTCTGAGGGGACAGGGTACTATGGCTACACCTTC. This sequence encodes CSPSEGTGYYGYTF. The rearrangement uses TRBV20-1 and TRBJ1-2; 9 bases map to TRBD1. V gave up 8 bases and J gave up 3 bases; unmatched junction bases: 10. The CDR3 is 14 residues long. The germline V gene has CDR1 DFQATT and CDR2 SNEGSKA (reference sequence).

This clonotype has a handful of counts. This chain uses TRBV10-3 with TRBJ2-3, with a tentative D call TRBD1 (7 bases). The CDR3 spans 15 residues. With 6 bases removed from V and 3 bases from J, the gap between germline ends came to 16 bases. From germline, CDR1 is ENHRY and CDR2 SYGVKD. CDR3: CAIRHNRGGTDTQYF. In DNA, the CDR3 is TGTGCCATCAGGCATAACAGGGGAGGAACAGATACGCAGTATTTT.

Here the CDR3 DNA reads TGTGCCAGCAGTCAAAGCCTGAGCCTCCCGATTGAAGAGACCCAGTACTTC. This translates into CASSQSLSLPIEETQYF. This chain links TRBV25-1 with TRBJ2-5; D unclear. Germline lookup yields CDR1 MGHDK and CDR2 SYGVNS. The V and J ends lost 5 bases and 3 bases respectively, with 22 bases between them. This CDR3 is built from 17 residues.

This clonotype was observed at least ten times. The chain is built from TRBV6-2 or TRBV6-3 and TRBJ1-1; 10 bases are shared with TRBD1. The germline V gene encodes CDR1 MNHEY and CDR2 SVGEGT. This CDR3 comprises 15 residues. V trimming: 5 bases; J trimming: 2 bases; junction bases outside the gene matches: 5. CDR3 amino acids: CASSTRQGANTEAFF. CDR3 nucleotide sequence: TGTGCCAGCAGTACCCGACAGGGGGCTAACACTGAAGCTTTCTTT.

Points on this clonotype: One end of the junction fails to match germline, which may point to a read error. V and J are TRBV20-1 and TRBJ2-5; D gene uncertain. CDR1 and CDR2 from the germline V gene are DFQATT and SNEGSKA (reference sequence). The CDR3 loop spans 17 amino acids. The CDR3 DNA sequence: TGCTGTGCTAGTAGGAGTTTGAGAGTAGCTAGGTCGGAGACCCAGTACTTC. This codes for CCASRSLRVARSETQYF.

The table lists this clonotype with a few counts. The chain has TRBV15 and TRBJ2-5, with D possibly matching TRBD1 (6 bases). The CDR3 is made up of 14 amino acids. The V end was cut by 5 bases, the J end by 2 bases, with 12 bases between. Germline V lookup: CDR1 LNHNV, CDR2 YYDKDF (reference sequence). DNA for the CDR3: TGTGCCACCAGCTACGACAGGTTTCAAGAGACCCAGTACTTC. Protein sequence: CATSYDRFQETQYF.

This clonotype was observed a few times. Germline is not matched at one junction end, which may reflect a read error. The genes are TRBV5-4 and TRBJ2-1, with 8 bases matching TRBD2. The germline CDR1 and CDR2 sequences are SGHNT and YYREEE (reference sequence). The CDR3 spans 16 residues. CDR3 DNA: TGTGCCAGCAGCTTGGTCGGGGGGGCCAGAGGCAATGATCAGTTCTTC. Translated: CASSLVGGARGNDQFF.

This chain joins TRBV4-3 and TRBJ2-1, with TRBD1 as a possible D gene (6 bases). CDR3 length: 14 amino acids. CDR1 is LGHNA, CDR2 YSLEER, per germline. V shed 2 bases and J shed 6 bases, with 11 bases lying between them. The DNA for the CDR3 is TGCGCCAGCAGCCAACCCGACAGGAGCAATGAGCAGTTCTTC. Amino acids: CASSQPDRSNEQFF.

The chain employs TRBV4-3 and TRBJ2-7; D may be TRBD1 or TRBD2 (5 bases each). The CDR3 has 15 residues. Germline CDR1 and CDR2: LGHNA and YSLEER. Trimming stripped 1 base from V and 4 bases from J, with 14 bases between. CDR3 region: CASSQAWGTSYEQYF. The CDR3 DNA is TGCGCCAGCAGCCAAGCTTGGGGGACCTCTTACGAGCAGTACTTC.